This TCR beta chain was sequenced during a study of cytomegalovirus exposure and HLA in healthy donors (dated by TCRdb to the late 2010s). About the investigation overall: According to an earlier analysis of a few hundred of the donors, some 180 million T cells yielded roughly 110 million unique TCR beta sequences and around 300 Gb of sequence data. All discovery cohort repertoires had been generated using a single sequencing platform. A later genetic analysis used genome-wide SNP genotypes for about three fifths of the 666 donors, treating that subset as a discovery cohort. The study profiled the T cell repertoires of hundreds of subjects by immunosequencing and related them to cytomegalovirus serostatus. Approximately 310 gigabases of sequencing data and tens of millions of unique TCR sequences were included in an early release covering roughly 700 HLA-typed donors. A later analysis re-analyzed previously published TCR beta repertoires from hundreds of donors and added high-resolution HLA genotyping to study TCR occurrence patterns. To predict cytomegalovirus infection status, the study brought together high-throughput TCR immunosequencing, statistical association of individual TCRs with disease status, and machine learning. Typing coverage differed by locus: A, B, C, DRB1 and DQB1 were typed in roughly 620-630 donors, DQA1 in about 500, DPA1 in roughly 590, and DPB1 in 400 to 490. HLA typing covered class I and class II loci at four-digit resolution. In addition to the first cohort of roughly 700 subjects, a separate validation cohort of over 90 different subjects was used. About five DR-DQ haplotypes were treated as single units for association and clustering because of strong linkage in the cohort. The study aimed to test whether cataloging public T cell receptors could reveal signatures of past pathogen exposure. Across 398 genotyped donors of the cohort, an average of approximately 240,000 unique TCR beta nucleotide sequences per donor were sequenced, and roughly 20% of those sequences were non-productive. In an earlier analysis of 500 to 650 of the donors, high-throughput TCR beta sequencing was used to judge whether each TCR beta V gene segment behaved as functional or pseudogenic. The genetic ancestry cluster associated with self-reported Caucasian donors included roughly four fifths of the roughly 360 genotyped donors. Alongside the repertoire data, information on donor age, sex, ethnicity and CMV serostatus was compiled. In the later analysis, no new phenotypic data were used to find candidate immune exposures; instead, reliance was placed on TCR beta sequences and their occurrence across donors.

V sheds 4 bases and J sheds 2 bases, leaving 29 bases between their ends. Looking up the germline V gene (reference sequence) yields CDR1 SGHNT and CDR2 YYREEE. Reading from cysteine to phenylalanine, the CDR3 counts 20 amino acids. This entry keeps only the CDR3 DNA: 60 bases, framed from base 1. Points on this clone: What this receptor recognizes is not known. Base qualities are missing; no much larger clone stands one base away.

In total, fewer than 750 healthy bone marrow donors made up the cohort. All cohort members were sampled while nominally healthy, although unrecorded immune exposures were likely present. The donor tested CMV seronegative and was one of the 352 seronegative cohort members. A peripheral blood sample was collected from each donor, and TCR beta sequencing was performed on peripheral blood mononuclear cells. Genomic DNA was extracted from the blood cell samples with the Qiagen DNeasy Blood Extraction Kit. The library was obtained by the immunoSEQ multiplex PCR assay. For the multiplex PCR, a mixture combining 60 forward primers for TCR Vbeta segments and 13 reverse primers for TCR Jbeta segments was used. A multiplex PCR assay on genomic DNA amplified the CDR3 region of rearranged TCR beta genes. On the Illumina HiSeq System, the amplified TCR beta libraries were sequenced as 87-base-pair reads. The authors' pipeline ran thus. A later analysis counted about 76 million unique TCR beta chains across the approximately 700 repertoires, and roughly 11 million of these chains were shared by at least two donors. To remove PCR and sequencing errors, raw reads were error-corrected and collapsed into unique sequences using a nearest-neighbor algorithm that merged closely related sequences. Alignment of CDR3 sequences to IMGT reference sequences was used to assign V, D and J gene segments. For a sequence to be retained, a match of at least six nucleotides to both a V gene segment and a J gene segment was required. Rearrangements were called productive when the CDR3 lacked stop codons and stayed in frame with V and J; all others were non-productive. CDR3 was defined by IMGT convention, running from the second conserved V-encoded cysteine to the conserved J-encoded phenylalanine. The earlier analysis of around 640 of the donors excluded sequences that lacked an unambiguous match to a single V gene segment. In an earlier analysis of several hundred of the donors, V segments were called functional above 56.7% productive rearrangements and were called segregating when the between-donor standard deviation exceeded 5%. To diagnose cytomegalovirus status from the catalog of TCR beta chain sequences, a statistical classification framework was built. In a later analysis, TCR nucleotide sequences were compared against IMGT/GENE-DB human TR gene sequences so that V and J genes could be assigned. A later analysis assigned CDR3 sequences and most-parsimonious VDJ recombination scenarios with the TCRdist pipeline. In a later analysis, every TCR beta chain was defined by the combination of its CDR3 amino acid sequence and its V-gene family, and reads without a unique V-gene family were dropped. As a way to deal with suspected cross-contamination and a sequencing artifact, a later analysis dropped 450 to 600 nucleotide sequences that were highly shared and had low generation probability. In a later analysis, a clonal expansion index for each public chain was calculated from normalized within-repertoire ranks of inferred template counts. In a later analysis, generation probabilities were computed using a VDJ recombination model fitted to out-of-frame rearrangements, and the results were checked against IGoR. A later analysis scored TCR-TCR, TCR-HLA and TCR-CMV co-occurrence with hypergeometric tests, applying a repertoire-size bias correction to TCR pairs. A later analysis estimated false discovery rates by permuting HLA or CMV assignments 20 times. In a later analysis, co-occurring TCRs were grouped using DBSCAN, with TCRdist sequence similarity added in when clustering inside HLA-allele-positive subsets. For co-occurrence clustering, repertoires with fewer than 30,000 or more than 120,000 public chains were excluded, along with several repertoires with anomalous nucleotide sharing. Drawn from immuneACCESS, this table holds only the in-frame rearrangements with V and J called that TCRdb kept. Clones are partly lost; checked studies trace under half to an unresolved V gene and leave the rest unexplained. V, J and clone size reflect that table, while D and trimming were determined from the DNA. For this sample there are about 83,000 clones; approximately 75% appear just once. The ten largest clones capture about 4% of the sample.

Paper-wide results and their limitations: Because some donors lacked HLA typing at each locus, the association tests relied only on the typed subset. In a later analysis, TCR association rates were found to vary across HLA loci, with the most associated TCRs seen for DRB1 alleles and the fewest for HLA-C alleles. Most TCR sequences were observed very rarely across donors, whereas some public TCRs were present in many individuals. Cytomegalovirus status was reported to be diagnosed by the classifier with high specificity and sensitivity in both the original and validation cohorts. Because the 87-base-pair reads could not distinguish some IMGT-functional V segments, including TRBV6-2 and TRBV6-3, those segments were excluded. Three of the identified cytomegalovirus-associated TCR beta chains were confirmed in vitro to be specific for cytomegalovirus antigens. It was suggested by the authors that the approach could potentially be generalized to other disease states and immunological phenotypes. Linkage disequilibrium might explain the correlated functional status among segregating V segments, but an unknown experimental factor could not be excluded. In an earlier analysis of more than 450 of the donors, most TCR beta V segments were observed in productive rearrangements about 87% or about 30% of the time, broadly matching IMGT annotations. A further reported finding was that TCR beta sequences accurately predicted the HLA-A and HLA-B alleles for most subjects in the first cohort. For the cohort, immune exposure information was limited to CMV serostatus. Compared with equally common non-associated chains, HLA-associated TCR beta chains in a later analysis were more clonally expanded and had lower generation probabilities. According to a later genetic analysis, donors in an Asian-associated ancestry cluster had fewer N-insertions in productive TCRs than the roughly 660-donor mean. The sequencing pipeline was judged likely to have produced a cluster of highly shared sequence variants as a technical artifact. In a later analysis, most CMV-associated TCR beta chains were found to appear HLA-restricted, with HLA associations seemingly driven largely by CMV exposure. When HLA alleles, especially DR and DQ, strongly co-occurred, TCR associations were difficult to assign to individual alleles. In a later genetic analysis, a missense DCLRE1C variant was associated with V-gene and J-gene trimming of TCR beta chains, and the association was replicated in an independent cohort. At a false discovery rate of 0.05, a later analysis linked 16,000 or so TCR beta sequences to specific HLA alleles. Roughly uniform sequencing depth across donors was assumed in presence/absence analyses, although this assumption may not hold. In a later analysis, several top co-occurrence clusters were reported to appear linked to parvovirus B19, influenza, CMV and Epstein-Barr virus. In the study, 164 TCR beta chains were listed as associated with cytomegalovirus. Only TCR beta chains were sequenced in this cohort, and the absence of alpha or paired-chain data limited detectable features. Because counts were too low, 15 to 20 rarely observed V segments, including chromosome 9 orphons, were excluded from the earlier analysis of several hundred of the donors.

Sequences were obtained from PBMCs. The chain is made from TRBV5-4 and TRBJ2-3, with a tentative D gene TRBD2 over 6 matching bases. The clonotype comes from a man aged 60 to 75 in good health and CMV-seronegative. The CDR3 protein sequence reads: CASSPLVRDLPLGPTDTQYF. The bases are TGTGCCAGCAGCCCCCTGGTACGGGACTTACCCTTGGGTCCCACAGATACGCAGTATTTT.